This T cell receptor beta chain is from a study of Graves' ophthalmopathy and Graves' hyperthyroidism listed by TCRdb under 2018. Some background on the complete study: Hyperthyroidism was defined as stable when no progression to ophthalmopathy occurred within 18 months of follow-up. In about six hyperthyroidism patients, the T-cell repertoires found in thyroid tissue were compared with those found in blood. An independent validation cohort was composed of 18 hyperthyroidism patients and around 16 patients who later progressed from hyperthyroidism to ophthalmopathy. After sampling, hyperthyroidism patients received methimazole starting at 30 mg daily, and ophthalmopathy patients received high-dose intravenous methylprednisolone. In total, approximately 130 blood samples were TCR-sequenced: approximately 40 ophthalmopathy, 75 hyperthyroidism and approximately 17 hyperthyroidism-to-ophthalmopathy patients. To tell Graves' ophthalmopathy apart from Graves' hyperthyroidism, and to predict which patients would progress to ophthalmopathy, the study relied on TCR beta repertoire signatures. A discovery set of 90 to 100 patients (43 ophthalmopathy, 57 stable hyperthyroidism) was enrolled to explore V-J signatures distinguishing ophthalmopathy from hyperthyroidism. The paper as a whole reports these results and caveats: In validation, the model predicted ophthalmopathy progression with nearly 71% sensitivity and less than 80% specificity; some twelve predicted patients were CT-confirmed with GO in a median of around 6.5 months. In cross-validation, the 13-signature model distinguished ophthalmopathy from stable hyperthyroidism with 85% to 90% sensitivity and 81.08% specificity, and in the test set the corresponding values were approximately 79% and 70%. Most expanded thyroid clonotypes with frequency above 0.001 were also detected in blood, suggesting blood repertoires may reflect the thyroid immune response. Sample size was not statistically predetermined, and group allocation was not concealed from the investigators.

V drops 8 bases and J drops 3 bases, leaving 17 bases in between. Including cysteine and phenylalanine, the CDR3 has 15 amino acids. Only the CDR3 portion is preserved as DNA: 45 bases, with reading frame beginning at the first base. CDR1 and CDR2, looked up from the germline V gene, are MGHRA and YSYEKL. For repertoire sequencing, the TCR beta CDR3 regions were amplified from RNA transcripts. The first round of RT-PCR was done with HTBI primers and the Qiagen OneStep RT-PCR kit, and was followed by a second round of multiplex PCR, then size selection and purification. Sequencing of the libraries was carried out on an Illumina HiSeq2000 in paired-end mode with 100 bp reads. Per the original workflow: SOAPnuke was used to process the reads, removing any read that contained adapters or uncalled bases, had a mean Phred below 15, or lacked an exact match to the constant primer or identifier. COPE v1.2.5 was used to merge high-quality paired reads. Each unique nucleotide sequence was defined as a clonotype, and clonotypes were aligned to IMGT TRB V, D and J references with MiTCR v1.1. Only V-J combinations with frequency above 0.0001 were analysed, covering approximately 99% of repertoires. For each V-J combination, a TCR clonal expansion and chaos score was defined as F50 clonal expansion divided by the chaos observed in the TCRdist matrix. Features were reduced by Welch's t-statistics and random forest to around 14 V-J combinations, which fed a naive Bayes classifier. The similarity between thyroid and blood repertoires was quantified using the Morisita-Horn index. The public reads were reanalyzed by TCRdb: fastp trimming at Q25, MiXCR alignment, in-frame beta chains only. Rows merge per CDR3 protein into single entries with the most common DNA and genes. TCRdb's processing, not the authors', yielded these V and J calls. A total of around 1.1 million distinct CDR3 sequences appear in this sample, 35% to 40% of them only once. Of the sample, roughly 11% is held by the ten largest clones.

This clonotype turned up a few times. There is no known antigen for this receptor. No much larger clone is present one base from it, and per-base qualities are unavailable. Patients with hyperthyroidism were aged 18 to 65 years, had been newly diagnosed, and had a disease duration of less than 2 months. Patients were excluded if they had other autoimmune diseases, uncontrolled infections, pregnancy or lactation. Clinical symptoms, serum thyroxine, TRAb, thyroid ultrasound and orbital computed tomography formed the basis of the diagnosis. Trizol reagent was used to extract the total RNA, and its quality was then checked on an Agilent 2100 Bioanalyzer.

Sequencing was carried out using peripheral blood or thyroid tissue (not recorded which). The source of this sequence is an adult man with Graves' hyperthyroidism. The chain is assembled from TRBV4-1 and TRBJ1-5; confidence is insufficient to name the D gene. The DNA sequence is as follows: TGCGCCAGCGCTGGGTCCACGACCGACAATCAGCCCCAGCATTTT. It encodes CASAGSTTDNQPQHF.